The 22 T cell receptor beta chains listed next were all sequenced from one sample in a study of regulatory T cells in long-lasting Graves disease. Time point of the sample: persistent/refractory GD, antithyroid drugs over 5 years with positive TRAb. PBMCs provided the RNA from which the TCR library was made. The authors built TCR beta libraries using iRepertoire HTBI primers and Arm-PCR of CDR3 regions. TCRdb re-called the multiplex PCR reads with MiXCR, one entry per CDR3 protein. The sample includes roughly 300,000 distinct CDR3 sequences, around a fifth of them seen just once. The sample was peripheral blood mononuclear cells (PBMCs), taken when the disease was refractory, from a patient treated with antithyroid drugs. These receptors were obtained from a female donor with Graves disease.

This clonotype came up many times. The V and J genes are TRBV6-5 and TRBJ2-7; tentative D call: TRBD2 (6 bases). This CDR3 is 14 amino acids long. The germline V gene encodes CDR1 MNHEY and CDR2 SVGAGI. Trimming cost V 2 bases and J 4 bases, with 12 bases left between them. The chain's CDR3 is CASSYGTHGYEQYF. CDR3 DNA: TGTGCCAGCAGTTACGGGACTCATGGTTACGAGCAGTACTTC.

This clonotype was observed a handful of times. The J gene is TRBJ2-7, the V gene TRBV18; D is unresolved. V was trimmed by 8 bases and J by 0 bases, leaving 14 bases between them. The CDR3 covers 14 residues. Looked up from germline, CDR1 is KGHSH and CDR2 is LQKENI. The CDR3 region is CASHLRQSSYEQYF. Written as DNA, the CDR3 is TGTGCCAGCCATCTGAGGCAGAGCTCCTACGAGCAGTACTTC.

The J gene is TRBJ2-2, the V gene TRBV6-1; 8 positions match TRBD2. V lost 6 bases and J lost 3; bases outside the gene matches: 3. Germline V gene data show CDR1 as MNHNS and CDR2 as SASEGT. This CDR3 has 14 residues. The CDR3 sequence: CASRGTSYTGELFF. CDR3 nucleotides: TGTGCCAGCAGGGGGACTAGTTACACCGGGGAGCTGTTTTTT.

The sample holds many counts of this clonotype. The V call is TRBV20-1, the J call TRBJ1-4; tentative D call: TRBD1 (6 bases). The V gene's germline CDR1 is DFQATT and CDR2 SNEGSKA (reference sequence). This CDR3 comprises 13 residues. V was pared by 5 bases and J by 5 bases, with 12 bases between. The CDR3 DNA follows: TGCAGTGCTCGTTGGGGGGCGAATGAAAAACTGTTTTTT. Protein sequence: CSARWGANEKLFF.

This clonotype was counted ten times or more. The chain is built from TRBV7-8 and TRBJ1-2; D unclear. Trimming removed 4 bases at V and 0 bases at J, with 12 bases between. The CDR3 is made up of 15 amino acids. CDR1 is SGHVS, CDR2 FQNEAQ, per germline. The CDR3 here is CASSYGTSANYGYTF. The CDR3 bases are TGTGCCAGCAGCTACGGTACCTCCGCTAACTATGGCTACACCTTC.

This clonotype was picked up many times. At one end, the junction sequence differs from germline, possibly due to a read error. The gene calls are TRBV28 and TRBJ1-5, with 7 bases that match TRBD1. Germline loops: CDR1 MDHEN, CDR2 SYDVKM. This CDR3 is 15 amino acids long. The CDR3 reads CASSLLPGQRVRDEF. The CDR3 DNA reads TGTGCCAGCAGTTTATTACCGGGACAGCGCGTCAGGGACGAATTT.

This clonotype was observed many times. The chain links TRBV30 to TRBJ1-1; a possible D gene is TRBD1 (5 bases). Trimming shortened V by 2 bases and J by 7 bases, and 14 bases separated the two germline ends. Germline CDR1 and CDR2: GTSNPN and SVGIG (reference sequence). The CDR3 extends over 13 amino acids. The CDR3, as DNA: TGTGCCTGGAGTCCAGTTCAGGGCGGTGAAGCTTTCTTT. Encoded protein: CAWSPVQGGEAFF.

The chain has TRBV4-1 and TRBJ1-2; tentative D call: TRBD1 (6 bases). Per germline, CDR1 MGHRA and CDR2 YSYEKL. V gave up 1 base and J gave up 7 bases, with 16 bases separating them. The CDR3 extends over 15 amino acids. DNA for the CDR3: TGCGCCAGCAGCCAAGCCCTTGGACAGCGCGGTGGCTACACCTTC. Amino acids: CASSQALGQRGGYTF.

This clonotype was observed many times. The CDR3 loop is CASSFGRGQGQAFF. The CDR3 DNA sequence: TGCGCCAGCAGCTTCGGTCGAGGACAGGGCCAAGCTTTCTTT. J is TRBJ1-1 and V is TRBV5-1, with 8 bases lining up with TRBD1. Germline V gene data show CDR1 as SGHRS and CDR2 as YFSETQ. V trimming: 2 bases; J trimming: 9 bases; junction bases outside the gene matches: 9. The length of the CDR3 is 14 residues. The variable domain in full, completed from reference TRBV5-1 and TRBJ1-1, reads KAGVTQTPRYLIKTRGQQVTLSCSPISGHRSVSWYQQTPGQGLQFLFEYFSETQRNKGNFPGRFSGRQFSNSRSEMNVSTLELGDSALYLCASSFGRGQGQAFFGQGTRLTVV.

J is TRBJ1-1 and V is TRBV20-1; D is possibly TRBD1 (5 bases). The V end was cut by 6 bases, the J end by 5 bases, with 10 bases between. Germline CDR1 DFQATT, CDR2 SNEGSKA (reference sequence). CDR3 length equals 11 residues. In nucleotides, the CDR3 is TGCAGTGCCTGGGGCGGGACTGAAGCTTTCTTT. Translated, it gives CSAWGGTEAFF.

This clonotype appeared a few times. CDR3 protein: CASSNTRLAHTYNEQFF. The CDR3 region has the DNA TGTGCCAGCAGCAACACCCGACTAGCCCATACCTACAATGAGCAGTTCTTC. This chain joins TRBV7-8 and TRBJ2-1, with 7 bases fitting TRBD2. In germline, CDR1 is SGHVS, CDR2 FQNEAQ. J was trimmed by 2 bases and V by 5 bases; bases with no gene match: 12. The CDR3 runs 17 residues.

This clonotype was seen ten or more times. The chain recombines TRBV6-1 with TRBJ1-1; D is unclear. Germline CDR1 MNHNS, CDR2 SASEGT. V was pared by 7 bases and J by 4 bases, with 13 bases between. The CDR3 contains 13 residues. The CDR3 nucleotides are TGTGCCAGCACCCCGGTTTACGGCACTGAAGCTTTCTTT. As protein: CASTPVYGTEAFF.

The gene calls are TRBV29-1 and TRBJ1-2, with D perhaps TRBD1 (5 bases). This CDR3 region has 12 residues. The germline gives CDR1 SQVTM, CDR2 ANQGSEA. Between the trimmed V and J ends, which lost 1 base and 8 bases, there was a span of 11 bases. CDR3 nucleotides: TGCAGCGTTGAAGGGGGGGGTTTGGGCTACACCTTC. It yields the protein CSVEGGGLGYTF.

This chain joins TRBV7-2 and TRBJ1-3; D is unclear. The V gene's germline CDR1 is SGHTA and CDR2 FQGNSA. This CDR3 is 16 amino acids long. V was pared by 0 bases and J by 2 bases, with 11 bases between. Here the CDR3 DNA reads TGTGCCAGCAGCTTAGCTTGGACCGGTACTGGAAACACCATATATTTT. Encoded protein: CASSLAWTGTGNTIYF.

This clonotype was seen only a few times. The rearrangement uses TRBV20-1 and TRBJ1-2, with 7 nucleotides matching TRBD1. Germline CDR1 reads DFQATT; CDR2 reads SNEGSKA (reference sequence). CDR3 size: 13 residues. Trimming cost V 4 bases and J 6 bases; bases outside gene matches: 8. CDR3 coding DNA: TGCAGTGCTAAGCGACAGGGTAGGGATGGCTACACCTTC. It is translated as CSAKRQGRDGYTF.

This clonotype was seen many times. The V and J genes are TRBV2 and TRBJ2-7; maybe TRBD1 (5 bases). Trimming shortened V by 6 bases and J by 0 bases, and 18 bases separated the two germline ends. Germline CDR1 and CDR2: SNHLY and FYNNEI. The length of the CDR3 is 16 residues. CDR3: CASRITPDTASYEQYF. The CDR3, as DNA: TGTGCCAGCAGAATTACTCCGGACACCGCCTCCTACGAGCAGTACTTC.

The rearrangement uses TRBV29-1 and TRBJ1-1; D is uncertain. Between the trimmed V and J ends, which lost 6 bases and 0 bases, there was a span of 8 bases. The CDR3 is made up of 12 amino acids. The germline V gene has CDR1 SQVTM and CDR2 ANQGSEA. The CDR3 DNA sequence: TGCAGCGTGTCAGCCATGAACACTGAAGCTTTCTTT. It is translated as CSVSAMNTEAFF.

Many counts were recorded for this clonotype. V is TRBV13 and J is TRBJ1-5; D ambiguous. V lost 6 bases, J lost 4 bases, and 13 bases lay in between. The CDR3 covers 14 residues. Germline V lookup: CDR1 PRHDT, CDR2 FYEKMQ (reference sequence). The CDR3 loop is CASSYHSRNQPQHF. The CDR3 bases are TGTGCCAGCAGTTATCACTCAAGAAATCAGCCCCAGCATTTT.

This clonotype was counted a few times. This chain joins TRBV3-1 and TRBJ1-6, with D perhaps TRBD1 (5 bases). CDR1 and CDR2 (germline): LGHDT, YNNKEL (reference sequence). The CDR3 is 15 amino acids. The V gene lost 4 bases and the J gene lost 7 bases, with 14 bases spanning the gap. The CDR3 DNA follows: TGTGCCAGCAGCCCATTAATGGACAAGAATTCACCCCTCCACTTT. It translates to CASSPLMDKNSPLHF. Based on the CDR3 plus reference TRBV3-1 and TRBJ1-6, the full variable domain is DTAVSQTPKYLVTQMGNDKSIKCEQNLGHDTMYWYKQDSKKFLKIMFSYNNKELIINETVPNRFSPKSPDKAHLNLHINSLELGDSAVYFCASSPLMDKNSPLHFGNGTRLTVT.

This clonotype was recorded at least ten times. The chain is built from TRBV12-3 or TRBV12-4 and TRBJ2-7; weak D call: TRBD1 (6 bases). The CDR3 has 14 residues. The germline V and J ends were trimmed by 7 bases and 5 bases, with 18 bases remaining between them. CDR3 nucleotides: TGTGCCAGCACCCTGACAGGAATAACAAACGAGCAGTACTTC. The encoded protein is CASTLTGITNEQYF.

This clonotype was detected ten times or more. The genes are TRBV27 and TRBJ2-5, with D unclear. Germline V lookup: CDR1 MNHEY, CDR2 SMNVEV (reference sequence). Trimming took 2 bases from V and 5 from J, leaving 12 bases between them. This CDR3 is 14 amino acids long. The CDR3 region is CASSLNWVEETQYF. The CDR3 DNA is TGTGCCAGCAGTTTAAACTGGGTTGAGGAGACCCAGTACTTC.

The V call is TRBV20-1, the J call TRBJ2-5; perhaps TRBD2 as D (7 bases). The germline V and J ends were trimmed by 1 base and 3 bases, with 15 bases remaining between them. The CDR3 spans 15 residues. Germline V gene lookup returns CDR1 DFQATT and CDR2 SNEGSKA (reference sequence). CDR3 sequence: CSARGGGGAEETQYF. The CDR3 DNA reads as TGCAGTGCTAGAGGGGGTGGGGGGGCGGAAGAGACCCAGTACTTC.